These T cell receptor beta chains were read from a single sample in a study of T cell clones after liver transplantation. This table comes from immunoSEQ multiplex PCR, and its TCRdb copy is limited to in-frame clones, with some not included. This table holds some 120,000 clones, less than 95% found once. Specimen: CD4+ T cells from blood, collected 12 months after liver transplant. The receptors here all came from a human patient who received a liver transplant. Some T cells may possibly be graft donor cells. The CDR3 runs from the conserved cysteine through the conserved F or W. D genes are given only for firm matches. Expanded clones get a size class; other rows say once, few or many, or leave the size out.

cdr3_aa: CASSPGTSSTGELFF; cdr3_nt: TGTGCCAGCTCACCCGGGACTAGCAGCACCGGGGAGCTGTTTTTT; j_call: TRBJ2-2; clone_size: few; cdr3_length: 15; d_call: TRBD2; v_call: TRBV18
cdr3_aa: CASNPGQGVIDEQFF; cdr3_nt: TGTGCCAGCAATCCGGGACAGGGCGTTATCGATGAGCAGTTCTTC; j_call: TRBJ2-1; clone_size: .; cdr3_length: 15; d_call: TRBD1; v_call: TRBV28
cdr3_aa: CASSSSQGAGELAKNIQYF; cdr3_nt: TGTGCTAGCAGTTCATCACAGGGGGCTGGCGAACTAGCCAAAAACATTCAGTACTTC; j_call: TRBJ2-4; clone_size: .; cdr3_length: 19; d_call: TRBD1; v_call: TRBV7-7
cdr3_aa: CASSLRQGSTNEKLFF; cdr3_nt: TGTGCCAGTAGCCTCCGACAGGGCTCAACTAATGAAAAACTGTTTTTT; j_call: TRBJ1-4; clone_size: .; cdr3_length: 16; d_call: TRBD1; v_call: TRBV19
cdr3_aa: CASSEQGQGYEQYF; cdr3_nt: TGTGCCAGCAGTGAGCAGGGGCAGGGTTACGAGCAGTACTTC; j_call: TRBJ2-7; clone_size: .; cdr3_length: 14; d_call: .; v_call: TRBV2
cdr3_aa: CASSMTGPAETQYF; cdr3_nt: TGTGCCAGTAGTATGACAGGGCCTGCGGAGACCCAGTACTTC; j_call: TRBJ2-5; clone_size: once; cdr3_length: 14; d_call: TRBD1; v_call: TRBV19
cdr3_aa: CAISAAGQDEQYF; cdr3_nt: TGTGCCATCAGCGCGGCAGGGCAAGACGAGCAGTACTTC; j_call: TRBJ2-7; clone_size: .; cdr3_length: 13; d_call: .; v_call: TRBV10-3
cdr3_aa: CASSIRQAGGNQPQHF; cdr3_nt: TGTGCCAGTAGTATTCGACAGGCTGGGGGCAATCAGCCCCAGCATTTT; j_call: TRBJ1-5; clone_size: .; cdr3_length: 16; d_call: .; v_call: TRBV19
cdr3_aa: CASNHRASGSYEQYF; cdr3_nt: TGTGCCAGCAACCACCGGGCTAGCGGTTCCTACGAGCAGTACTTC; j_call: TRBJ2-7; clone_size: .; cdr3_length: 15; d_call: TRBD2; v_call: TRBV7-2
cdr3_aa: CASSIDASGSKRQYF; cdr3_nt: TGTGCCAGTAGTATAGACGCTAGCGGGAGTAAACGTCAGTACTTC; j_call: TRBJ2-7; clone_size: .; cdr3_length: 15; d_call: TRBD2; v_call: TRBV19
cdr3_aa: CASSPPGQGRGQETQYF; cdr3_nt: TGTGCCAGCAGCCCCCCGGGACAGGGACGGGGGCAAGAGACCCAGTACTTC; j_call: TRBJ2-5; clone_size: .; cdr3_length: 17; d_call: TRBD1; v_call: TRBV11-3
cdr3_aa: CASSVGTASYEQYF; cdr3_nt: TGTGCCAGCAGCGTAGGGACAGCGAGCTACGAGCAGTACTTC; j_call: TRBJ2-7; clone_size: .; cdr3_length: 14; d_call: .; v_call: TRBV9
cdr3_aa: CASSKQGLQETQYF; cdr3_nt: TGTGCCAGCAGTAAACAGGGACTCCAAGAGACCCAGTACTTC; j_call: TRBJ2-5; clone_size: once; cdr3_length: 14; d_call: .; v_call: TRBV6-5
cdr3_aa: CASSSGRQETQYF; cdr3_nt: TGTGCCAGTTCGTCGGGCAGGCAAGAGACCCAGTACTTC; j_call: TRBJ2-5; clone_size: once; cdr3_length: 13; d_call: .; v_call: TRBV2
cdr3_aa: CASSLAPGGTSQYEQYF; cdr3_nt: TGCGCCAGCAGCTTGGCGCCCGGGGGGACTTCACAATACGAGCAGTACTTC; j_call: TRBJ2-7; clone_size: .; cdr3_length: 17; d_call: TRBD2; v_call: TRBV5-1
cdr3_aa: CASSPIGTVKPNEQFF; cdr3_nt: TGTGCCAGTAGTCCGATCGGGACAGTCAAACCGAATGAGCAGTTCTTC; j_call: TRBJ2-1; clone_size: .; cdr3_length: 16; d_call: TRBD1; v_call: TRBV19
cdr3_aa: CASSLVASGTEAFF; cdr3_nt: TGTGCCAGCAGCTTAGTGGCATCAGGGACTGAAGCTTTCTTT; j_call: TRBJ1-1; clone_size: .; cdr3_length: 14; d_call: .; v_call: TRBV7-2
cdr3_aa: CASRIQETQYF; cdr3_nt: TGTGCCAGCAGGATACAAGAGACCCAGTACTTC; j_call: TRBJ2-5; clone_size: .; cdr3_length: 11; d_call: .; v_call: TRBV6-6
cdr3_aa: CASSSGQGDQPQHF; cdr3_nt: TGTGCCAGCTCAAGCGGGCAGGGCGATCAGCCCCAGCATTTT; j_call: TRBJ1-5; clone_size: .; cdr3_length: 14; d_call: .; v_call: TRBV18
cdr3_aa: CASSFLAGGNTDTQYF; cdr3_nt: TGTGCCAGCAGTTTTTTAGCGGGAGGAAACACAGATACGCAGTATTTT; j_call: TRBJ2-3; clone_size: .; cdr3_length: 16; d_call: TRBD2; v_call: TRBV27
cdr3_aa: CSARDLMSFF; cdr3_nt: TGCAGTGCTAGAGATTTGATGTCTTTCTTT; j_call: TRBJ1-1; clone_size: .; cdr3_length: 10; d_call: .; v_call: TRBV20-1
cdr3_aa: CASSQVHAGTAGNTIYF; cdr3_nt: TGCGCCAGCAGCCAAGTCCATGCAGGAACGGCGGGAAACACCATATATTTT; j_call: TRBJ1-3; clone_size: .; cdr3_length: 17; d_call: .; v_call: TRBV4-3
cdr3_aa: CASSLVQANTEAFF; cdr3_nt: TGTGCCAGCAGCTTGGTACAAGCGAACACTGAAGCTTTCTTT; j_call: TRBJ1-1; clone_size: .; cdr3_length: 14; d_call: .; v_call: TRBV5-8
cdr3_aa: CASGDGMATYEQYF; cdr3_nt: TGTGCCAGCGGGGACGGCATGGCCACCTACGAGCAGTACTTC; j_call: TRBJ2-7; clone_size: .; cdr3_length: 14; d_call: .; v_call: TRBV2
cdr3_aa: CASSEYTGPYGYTF; cdr3_nt: TGTGCCAGCAGTGAATACACAGGGCCCTATGGCTACACCTTC; j_call: TRBJ1-2; clone_size: .; cdr3_length: 14; d_call: .; v_call: TRBV6-1
cdr3_aa: CASSLGSVNTEAFF; cdr3_nt: TGTGCCAGCAGCTTAGGGTCAGTGAACACTGAAGCTTTCTTT; j_call: TRBJ1-1; clone_size: .; cdr3_length: 14; d_call: .; v_call: TRBV7-9
cdr3_aa: CASSLVSGGRNSPLHF; cdr3_nt: TGTGCCAGCAGCTTAGTATCTGGGGGACGAAATTCACCCCTCCACTTT; j_call: TRBJ1-6; clone_size: .; cdr3_length: 16; d_call: .; v_call: TRBV7-2
cdr3_aa: CASSSSRGSNQPQHF; cdr3_nt: TGTGCCAGCAGTTCCAGCAGGGGTAGCAATCAGCCCCAGCATTTT; j_call: TRBJ1-5; clone_size: .; cdr3_length: 15; d_call: .; v_call: TRBV6-5
cdr3_aa: CASSPQRGADTQYF; cdr3_nt: TGTGCCAGCAGCCCGCAAAGGGGGGCCGATACGCAGTATTTT; j_call: TRBJ2-3; clone_size: once; cdr3_length: 14; d_call: .; v_call: TRBV7-3
cdr3_aa: CASSTPTPLGGIQYF; cdr3_nt: TGTGCCAGCAGCACGCCGACACCGTTAGGGGGGATCCAGTACTTC; j_call: TRBJ2-5; clone_size: .; cdr3_length: 15; d_call: .; v_call: TRBV11-3
cdr3_aa: CASGGHEEEKLFF; cdr3_nt: TGTGCCAGCGGGGGACATGAGGAGGAAAAACTGTTTTTT; j_call: TRBJ1-4; clone_size: .; cdr3_length: 13; d_call: .; v_call: TRBV6-6
cdr3_aa: CASRGGPTYEQYF; cdr3_nt: TGTGCCAGTAGGGGAGGGCCAACCTACGAGCAGTACTTC; j_call: TRBJ2-7; clone_size: .; cdr3_length: 13; d_call: TRBD2; v_call: TRBV19
cdr3_aa: CASYGVGIIYGYTF; cdr3_nt: TGTGCCAGCTACGGAGTTGGCATCATCTATGGCTACACCTTC; j_call: TRBJ1-2; clone_size: .; cdr3_length: 14; d_call: .; v_call: TRBV28
cdr3_aa: CASSGGRLHEQYF; cdr3_nt: TGTGCCAGCAGCGGGGGGAGACTACACGAGCAGTACTTC; j_call: TRBJ2-7; clone_size: .; cdr3_length: 13; d_call: TRBD2; v_call: TRBV28
cdr3_aa: CASSFPGLAPSYEQYF; cdr3_nt: TGTGCCAGCAGCTTTCCCGGACTAGCTCCCTCCTACGAGCAGTACTTC; j_call: TRBJ2-7; clone_size: .; cdr3_length: 16; d_call: TRBD2; v_call: TRBV11-3
cdr3_aa: CASSRDLDQPQHF; cdr3_nt: TGTGCCAGTAGCAGAGACTTGGATCAGCCCCAGCATTTT; j_call: TRBJ1-5; clone_size: once; cdr3_length: 13; d_call: .; v_call: TRBV19
cdr3_aa: CAWSPRTVQETQYF; cdr3_nt: TGTGCCTGGAGTCCCAGGACAGTCCAAGAGACCCAGTACTTC; j_call: TRBJ2-5; clone_size: .; cdr3_length: 14; d_call: .; v_call: TRBV30
cdr3_aa: CASSLHGTGPYEQYF; cdr3_nt: TGTGCCAGCAGCTTACATGGGACTGGGCCCTACGAGCAGTACTTC; j_call: TRBJ2-7; clone_size: .; cdr3_length: 15; d_call: .; v_call: TRBV5-4
cdr3_aa: CARAGEYQETQYF; cdr3_nt: TGTGCCAGGGCAGGGGAGTACCAAGAGACCCAGTACTTC; j_call: TRBJ2-5; clone_size: .; cdr3_length: 13; d_call: .; v_call: TRBV2
cdr3_aa: CASSFQSAGSRNEQYF; cdr3_nt: TGTGCCAGCAGCTTCCAATCGGCGGGGAGTCGGAACGAGCAGTACTTC; j_call: TRBJ2-7; clone_size: .; cdr3_length: 16; d_call: .; v_call: TRBV11-3
cdr3_aa: CASSSGGGETQYF; cdr3_nt: TGTGCCAGCAGCTCAGGGGGCGGGGAGACCCAGTACTTC; j_call: TRBJ2-5; clone_size: .; cdr3_length: 13; d_call: TRBD1; v_call: TRBV11-2
cdr3_aa: CASSLVGSQETQYF; cdr3_nt: TGTGCCAGCAGCTTAGTGGGGTCCCAAGAGACCCAGTACTTC; j_call: TRBJ2-5; clone_size: .; cdr3_length: 14; d_call: .; v_call: TRBV7-9
cdr3_aa: CASSSPDEVTQYF; cdr3_nt: TGTGCCAGCAGCTCACCCGACGAGGTTACGCAGTATTTT; j_call: TRBJ2-3; clone_size: .; cdr3_length: 13; d_call: .; v_call: TRBV7-9
cdr3_aa: CASSPEWGDTEAFF; cdr3_nt: TGTGCCAGCTCACCAGAGTGGGGGGACACTGAAGCTTTCTTT; j_call: TRBJ1-1; clone_size: .; cdr3_length: 14; d_call: .; v_call: TRBV18
cdr3_aa: CASSLGWQAQNTEAFF; cdr3_nt: TGTGCCAGCAGCTTGGGGTGGCAAGCCCAGAACACTGAAGCTTTCTTT; j_call: TRBJ1-1; clone_size: .; cdr3_length: 16; d_call: .; v_call: TRBV5-6